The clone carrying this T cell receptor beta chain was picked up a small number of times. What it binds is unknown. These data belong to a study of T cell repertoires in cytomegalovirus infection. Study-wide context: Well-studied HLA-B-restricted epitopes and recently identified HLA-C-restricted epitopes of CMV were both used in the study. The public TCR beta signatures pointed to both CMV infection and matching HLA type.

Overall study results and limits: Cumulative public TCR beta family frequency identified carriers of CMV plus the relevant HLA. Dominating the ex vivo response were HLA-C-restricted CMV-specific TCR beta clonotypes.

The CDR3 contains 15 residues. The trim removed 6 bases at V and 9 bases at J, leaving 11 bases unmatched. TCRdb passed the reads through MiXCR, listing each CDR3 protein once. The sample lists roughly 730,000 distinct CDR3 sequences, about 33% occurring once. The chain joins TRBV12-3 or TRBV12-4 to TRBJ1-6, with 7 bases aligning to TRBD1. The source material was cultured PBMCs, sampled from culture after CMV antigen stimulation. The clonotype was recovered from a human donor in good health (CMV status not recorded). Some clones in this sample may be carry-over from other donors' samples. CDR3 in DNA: TGTGCCAGCAGCTATCGACAGGGTCACGGTTCACCCCTCCACTTT. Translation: CASSYRQGHGSPLHF.